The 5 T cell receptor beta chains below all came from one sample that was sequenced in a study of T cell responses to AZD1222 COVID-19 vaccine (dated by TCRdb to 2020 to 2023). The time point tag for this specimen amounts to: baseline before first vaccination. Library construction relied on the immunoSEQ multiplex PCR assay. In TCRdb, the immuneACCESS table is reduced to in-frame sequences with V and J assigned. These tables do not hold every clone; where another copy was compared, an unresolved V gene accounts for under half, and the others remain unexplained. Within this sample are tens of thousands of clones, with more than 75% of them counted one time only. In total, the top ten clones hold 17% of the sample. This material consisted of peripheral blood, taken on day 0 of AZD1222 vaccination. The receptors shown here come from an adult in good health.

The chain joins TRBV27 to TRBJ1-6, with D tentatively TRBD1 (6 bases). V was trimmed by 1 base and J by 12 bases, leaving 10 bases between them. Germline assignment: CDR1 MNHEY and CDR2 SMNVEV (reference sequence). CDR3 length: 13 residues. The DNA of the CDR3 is TGTGCCAGCAGTTTATTGTTAGGGGGACCCCTCCACTTT. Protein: CASSLLLGGPLHF.

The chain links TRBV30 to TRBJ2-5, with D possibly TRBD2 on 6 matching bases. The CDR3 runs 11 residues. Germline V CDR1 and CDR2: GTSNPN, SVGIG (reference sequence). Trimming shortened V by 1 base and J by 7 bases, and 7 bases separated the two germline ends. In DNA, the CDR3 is TGTGCCTGGAGTGGGAGGGGGACCCAGTACTTC. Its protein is CAWSGRGTQYF.

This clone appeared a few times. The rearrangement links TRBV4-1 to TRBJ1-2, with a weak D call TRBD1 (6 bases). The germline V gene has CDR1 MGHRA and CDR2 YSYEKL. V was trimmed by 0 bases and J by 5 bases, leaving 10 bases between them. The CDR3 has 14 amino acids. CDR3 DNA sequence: TGCGCCAGCAGCCAAGACGACAGGTCTTATGGCTACACCTTC. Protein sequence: CASSQDDRSYGYTF.

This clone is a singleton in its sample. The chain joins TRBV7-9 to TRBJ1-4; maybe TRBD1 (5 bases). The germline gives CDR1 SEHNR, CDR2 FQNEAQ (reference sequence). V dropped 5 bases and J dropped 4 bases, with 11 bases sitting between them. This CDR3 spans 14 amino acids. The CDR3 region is CASSRGLNNEKLFF. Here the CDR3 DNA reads TGTGCCAGCAGCCGGGGACTGAATAATGAAAAACTGTTTTTT.

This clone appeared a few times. The chain's CDR3 is CASSYLQGNSPLHF. The CDR3 DNA follows: TGTGCCAGCAGTTACTTACAGGGGAATTCACCCCTCCACTTT. This chain connects TRBV6-5 to TRBJ1-6; TRBD1 agrees at 7 bases. Germline V gives CDR1 MNHEY, CDR2 SVGAGI. V shed 1 base, J shed 7 bases, and the junction held 1 base outside the gene matches. The CDR3 is made up of 14 amino acids.